The 7 T cell receptor beta chains reported below all come from one sample, sequenced in a study of T-cell memory formation after mild COVID-19. TCRdb re-derived calls from the 5' RACE reads in MiXCR, one entry per CDR3 protein. The repertoire consists of over 450,000 distinct CDR3 sequences, with 20% occurring once and the leading ten covering under 15%. Specimen: PBMCs or a T cell subset sorted from them (not recorded which). These receptors all come from an adult woman who had mild COVID-19 (a few samples of this study predate the infection). Cell type and time point are not known.

The table lists this clonotype with a few counts. CDR3 amino acids: CSVSGASHEQYF. CDR3 nucleotides: TGCAGCGTTTCAGGGGCTAGCCACGAGCAGTACTTC. This chain links TRBV29-1 with TRBJ2-7, with D possibly being TRBD1 (6 bases). The V end was cut by 5 bases, the J end by 5 bases, with 13 bases between. CDR1 SQVTM and CDR2 ANQGSEA come from the germline V gene. This CDR3 has 12 amino acids.

A word on this clonotype: A read error may account for a junction end that differs from germline. The rearrangement links TRBV7-9 to TRBJ2-1, with D possibly matching TRBD1 (5 bases). This CDR3 contains 12 residues. The germline CDR1 and CDR2 sequences are SEHNR and FQNEAQ (reference sequence). CDR3 amino acids: CATSDSHNEQFF. The CDR3 DNA sequence: TGTGCCACCAGCGACAGTCACAATGAGCAGTTCTTC.

CDR3 DNA sequence: TGTGCCAGCACCCTTGGGGGGGGCCGGGCCTACGAGCAGTACTTC. Translation gives CASTLGGGRAYEQYF. This chain connects TRBV5-5 to TRBJ2-7; the D gene is possibly TRBD2 (7 bases). The V gene lost 6 bases and the J gene lost 2 bases, with 18 bases spanning the gap. The CDR3 is made up of 15 amino acids. Per germline, CDR1 SGHKS and CDR2 YYEKEE (reference sequence).

This chain connects TRBV10-3 to TRBJ1-2; D may be TRBD1 (5 bases). There are 13 residues in the CDR3. Looked up from germline, CDR1 is ENHRY and CDR2 is SYGVKD. V lost 2 bases and J 8 bases, leaving 12 bases between the germline ends. CDR3 sequence: CAISEAPGRGYTF. CDR3 DNA sequence: TGTGCCATCAGTGAGGCGCCGGGGCGAGGCTACACCTTC.

The sample holds a few counts of this clonotype. V is TRBV5-1 and J is TRBJ2-1, with D tentatively TRBD2 (6 bases). This CDR3 is built from 14 residues. Germline V lookup: CDR1 SGHRS, CDR2 YFSETQ. The ends were cut back, 4 bases at V and 8 bases at J, with 16 bases in the middle. The CDR3 region has the DNA TGCGCCAGCAGCCCGGGAGCATCTGCCCATGAGCAGTTCTTC. It translates to CASSPGASAHEQFF.

This clonotype was seen only once. The chain combines TRBV5-6 with TRBJ1-5, with D unresolved. This CDR3 spans 13 amino acids. Germline V lookup: CDR1 SGHDT, CDR2 YYEEEE. Trimming pared 4 bases from V and 5 bases from J, leaving 10 bases between. CDR3 bases: TGTGCCAGCAGCCACGGGCCGGATCAGCCCCAGCATTTT. This codes for CASSHGPDQPQHF.

V and J are TRBV7-9 and TRBJ2-3; perhaps TRBD2 as D (6 bases). CDR3 length: 16 amino acids. Germline-derived CDR1 and CDR2 are SEHNR and FQNEAQ (reference sequence). Trimming cost V 1 base and J 2 bases, with 13 bases left between them. CDR3 amino acids: CASSLEFSGYTDTQYF. The CDR3 DNA follows: TGTGCCAGCAGCTTAGAGTTTAGCGGATACACAGATACGCAGTATTTT.